The 30 T cell receptor beta chains in this list originate from one sample, sequenced in a study of T cells in Graves' hyperthyroidism and ophthalmopathy. Amplified regions were TCR beta CDR3 sequences from RNA transcripts. The HTBI primer set served for first-round RT-PCR of the TCR CDR3. TCRdb ran MiXCR on the multiplex PCR reads and lists one entry per CDR3 protein. The table lists around 600,000 distinct CDR3 sequences, approximately 15% of them singletons. Input material: blood. These receptors originate from a woman aged 25 to 45 with Graves' hyperthyroidism.

This clonotype was observed many times. The chain has TRBV7-9 and TRBJ1-1, with 9 bases matching TRBD1. The CDR3 spans 16 residues. V lost 4 bases and J lost 0; bases outside the gene matches: 6. Germline V CDR1 and CDR2: SEHNR, FQNEAQ (reference sequence). The CDR3, as DNA: TGTGCCAGCAGCTACGGGGACAGGGTCTTGAACACTGAAGCTTTCTTT. Its protein product is CASSYGDRVLNTEAFF.

The V gene is TRBV10-1, the J gene TRBJ2-2; D is possibly TRBD1 or TRBD2 (5 bases each). CDR1 is WNHNN and CDR2 is SYGVQD in the germline V gene (reference sequence). V lost 6 bases, J lost 3 bases, and 11 bases lay in between. CDR3 length equals 14 residues. For the CDR3, the DNA is TGCGCCAGCAGGAGGGGACCGGACACCGGGGAGCTGTTTTTT. Translating gives CASRRGPDTGELFF.

In its sample, this clonotype was seen a few times. The chain couples TRBV5-1 to TRBJ1-6; D not resolved. With 0 bases removed from V and 7 bases from J, the gap between germline ends came to 11 bases. The length of the CDR3 is 15 residues. Germline V lookup: CDR1 SGHRS, CDR2 YFSETQ. CDR3 DNA: TGCGCCAGCAGCTTGGGCCGGGGAAAGAATTCACCCCTCCACTTT. Translating gives CASSLGRGKNSPLHF.

The genes are TRBV4-1 and TRBJ2-1; no clear D gene. CDR3 size: 13 residues. Germline CDR1 MGHRA, CDR2 YSYEKL. Trimming removed 1 base at V and 3 bases at J, with 4 bases between. The CDR3 bases are TGCGCCAGCAGCCAAGCCAACTACAATGAGCAGTTCTTC. It specifies CASSQANYNEQFF.

This clonotype has at least ten counts. The gene calls are TRBV30 and TRBJ2-5; weak D call: TRBD1 (5 bases). V shed 3 bases and J shed 7 bases, with 18 bases lying between them. This CDR3 contains 14 residues. Germline CDR1 reads GTSNPN; CDR2 reads SVGIG (reference sequence). The CDR3 loop is CAWRVGATSGTQYF. The CDR3 nucleotides read TGTGCCTGGAGGGTAGGGGCCACTTCAGGGACCCAGTACTTC.

This clonotype showed up many times. The rearrangement uses TRBV28 and TRBJ2-5, with 11 bases lining up with TRBD2. The CDR3 has 16 residues. Germline assignment: CDR1 MDHEN and CDR2 SYDVKM. V was pared by 6 bases and J by 2 bases, with 8 bases of the junction left unmatched. The CDR3 reads CASSRLGTSGQETQYF. As DNA, the CDR3 is TGTGCCAGCAGCCGACTCGGGACTAGCGGACAAGAGACCCAGTACTTC. Full variable domain (remainder filled in from reference TRBV28 and TRBJ2-5): DVKVTQSSRYLVKRTGEKVFLECVQDMDHENMFWYRQDPGLGLRLIYFSYDVKMKEKGDIPEGYSVSREKKERFSLILESASTNQTSMYLCASSRLGTSGQETQYFGPGTRLLVL.

This clonotype was counted only a few times. The rearrangement joins TRBV5-1 to TRBJ2-3; 15 nucleotides agree with TRBD2. Germline CDR1 is SGHRS and CDR2 is YFSETQ. The CDR3 has 17 residues. V lost 1 base, J lost 1 base, and 1 base stayed unmatched. CDR3 in DNA: TGCGCCAGCAGCTTGAGGACTAGCGGGAGGGGCACAGATACGCAGTATTTT. This sequence encodes CASSLRTSGRGTDTQYF.

The chain employs TRBV27 and TRBJ2-7, with 7 bases matching TRBD1. J was trimmed by 2 bases and V by 6 bases; bases with no gene match: 10. Germline V gene sequence: CDR1 MNHEY, CDR2 SMNVEV (reference sequence). The CDR3 has 15 residues. CDR3 sequence: CASSLRDSYTYEQYF. The DNA of the CDR3 is TGTGCCAGCAGCCTCCGGGACAGCTATACCTACGAGCAGTACTTC.

This clonotype was counted ten times or more. CDR3 amino acids: CASSTGVDNSPLHF. The DNA for the CDR3 is TGTGCCAGCAGTACAGGGGTGGATAATTCACCCCTCCACTTT. This sequence joins TRBV9 and TRBJ1-6; 7 bases align to TRBD1. Germline CDR1 is SGDLS and CDR2 is YYNGEE. V lost 5 bases to trimming and J lost 5 bases; unmatched junction nucleotides: 4. The CDR3 runs 14 residues. The full variable domain, rest sourced from reference TRBV9 and TRBJ1-6, is DSGVTQTPKHLITATGQRVTLRCSPRSGDLSVYWYQQSLDQGLQFLIQYYNGEERAKGNILERFSAQQFPDLHSELNLSSLELGDSALYFCASSTGVDNSPLHFGNGTRLTVT.

This clonotype was seen only once. The chain recombines TRBV13 with TRBJ2-7; 14 bases map to TRBD2. V gave up 5 bases and J gave up 2 bases; unmatched junction bases: 8. CDR1 is PRHDT and CDR2 is FYEKMQ in the germline V gene (reference sequence). This CDR3 is 17 amino acids long. The CDR3 region is CASSPKSGLAGAYEQYF. CDR3 sequence (DNA): TGTGCCAGCAGCCCCAAGTCGGGACTAGCGGGGGCCTACGAGCAGTACTTC.

The chain has TRBV7-3 and TRBJ2-3; either TRBD1 or TRBD2 may supply D (5 bases each). Between the trimmed V and J ends, which lost 3 bases and 5 bases, there was a span of 24 bases. CDR3 size: 18 residues. CDR1 is SGHTA and CDR2 is FQGTGA in the germline V gene. The CDR3 reads CASSLIGQLGTTGDTQYF. Written as DNA, the CDR3 is TGTGCCAGCAGCTTGATAGGTCAATTGGGGACGACTGGAGATACGCAGTATTTT.

This clonotype was seen at least ten times. This chain joins TRBV10-3 and TRBJ2-3, with 8 bases lining up with TRBD2. The germline V gene encodes CDR1 ENHRY and CDR2 SYGVKD. This CDR3 contains 15 residues. V dropped 8 bases and J dropped 1; count of bases not matched to a gene: 8. Here the CDR3 DNA reads TGTGCCATCTCCCGGACTAGCTTGGGCACAGATACGCAGTATTTT. As protein: CAISRTSLGTDTQYF.

J is TRBJ2-1 and V is TRBV19; D is undetermined. Germline V gives CDR1 LNHDA, CDR2 SQIVND (reference sequence). This CDR3 is built from 15 residues. V lost 6 bases and J lost 2, with 14 bases in between. In nucleotides, the CDR3 is TGTGCCAGTAGCCCCACAGAGAATCCCTACAATGAGCAGTTCTTC. Protein product: CASSPTENPYNEQFF.

This clonotype has a handful of counts. This chain uses TRBV27 with TRBJ2-3; 7 positions match TRBD2. The CDR3 sequence is 13 residues long. Germline V gene lookup returns CDR1 MNHEY and CDR2 SMNVEV (reference sequence). J was trimmed by 3 bases and V by 5 bases; bases with no gene match: 2. The CDR3 sequence: CASSGGRTDTQYF. The DNA for the CDR3 is TGTGCCAGCAGTGGCGGGAGAACAGATACGCAGTATTTT.

In this sample, this clonotype turned up a few times. A clone one base away is much larger, so this may be a read error. This chain connects TRBV28 to TRBJ2-7; D is unresolved. Trimming removed 6 bases from V and 6 bases from J, with 6 bases in between. The CDR3 runs to 10 residues. CDR1 is MDHEN, CDR2 SYDVKM, per germline. CDR3 coding DNA: TGTGCCAGCAGAGGCTTCGAGCAGTACTTC. This sequence encodes CASRGFEQYF.

This clonotype has at least ten counts. The chain combines TRBV2 with TRBJ1-1; D is possibly TRBD1 (5 bases). Germline V gene data show CDR1 as SNHLY and CDR2 as FYNNEI. This CDR3 has 14 amino acids. The V end lost 6 bases, the J end lost 10 bases, and 21 bases lay between the germline ends. The CDR3 protein is CASSDLGDARRAFF. The CDR3 coding sequence is TGTGCCAGCAGCGACCTGGGGGACGCCAGGCGAGCTTTCTTT.

This clonotype was seen a few times. The rearrangement links TRBV6-1 to TRBJ2-1, with unresolved D. V was clipped by 6 bases and J by 0 bases, with 24 bases between them. The CDR3 contains 19 residues. Germline V gives CDR1 MNHNS, CDR2 SASEGT. CDR3 residues: CASSTEKTRVVISYNEQFF. The CDR3 DNA is TGTGCCAGCAGCACAGAGAAAACTCGTGTGGTTATCTCCTACAATGAGCAGTTCTTC.

In this sample, this clonotype turned up many times. The chain joins TRBV28 to TRBJ2-7; the match to TRBD1 covers 9 bases. Germline loops: CDR1 MDHEN, CDR2 SYDVKM. The CDR3 runs 16 residues. The junction had 10 bases not matched to a gene; V was cut back by 5 bases and J by 2 bases. CDR3 DNA: TGTGCCAGCAGTAAGGGGGCGGGACAGGGTACCTACGAGCAGTACTTC. Translation gives CASSKGAGQGTYEQYF.

This clonotype was counted ten times or more. This sequence joins TRBV28 and TRBJ2-3; 10 positions match TRBD2. The germline CDR1 and CDR2 sequences are MDHEN and SYDVKM. The CDR3 is made up of 14 amino acids. With V trimmed by 5 bases and J by 4 bases, 3 bases remained unmatched. Here the CDR3 reads CASSPSGRSDTQYF. Here the CDR3 DNA reads TGTGCCAGCAGTCCTAGCGGGAGATCAGATACGCAGTATTTT.

This clonotype was detected many times. J is TRBJ2-3 and V is TRBV6-1, with a weak D call TRBD2 (5 bases). V lost 6 bases and J lost 0, with 7 bases in between. This CDR3 comprises 13 residues. Germline V lookup: CDR1 MNHNS, CDR2 SASEGT. The CDR3 loop reads CASRRVSTDTQYF. For the CDR3, the DNA is TGTGCCAGCAGGAGGGTGAGCACAGATACGCAGTATTTT.

This clonotype has at least ten counts. The chain is built from TRBV30 and TRBJ2-2; no firm D call. V was pared by 4 bases and J by 0 bases, with 3 bases between. Germline V gene lookup returns CDR1 GTSNPN and CDR2 SVGIG (reference sequence). The CDR3 loop spans 12 amino acids. The CDR3 loop reads CAWIPNTGELFF. CDR3 DNA: TGTGCCTGGATCCCGAACACCGGGGAGCTGTTTTTT.

This clonotype was observed many times. This sequence joins TRBV6-6 and TRBJ2-1; 7 nucleotides line up with TRBD2. V was clipped by 0 bases and J by 3 bases; unmatched bases: 5. Germline CDR1 and CDR2: MNHNY and SVGAGI (reference sequence). The CDR3 loop spans 16 amino acids. The DNA of the CDR3 is TGTGCCAGCAGTTACTCGGGGACGGGAGGCTACAATGAGCAGTTCTTC. Translation: CASSYSGTGGYNEQFF.

This clonotype was seen at least ten times. This chain links TRBV6-2 or TRBV6-3 with TRBJ2-1; 9 bases match TRBD2. Germline CDR1 is MNHEY and CDR2 is SVGEGT. J was trimmed by 9 bases and V by 2 bases; bases with no gene match: 8. There are 15 residues in the CDR3. The chain's CDR3 is CASSYAAGGPVEQFF. In nucleotides, the CDR3 is TGTGCCAGCAGTTACGCTGCGGGAGGGCCTGTTGAGCAGTTCTTC.

This clonotype was recorded many times. The gene calls are TRBV28 and TRBJ2-7, with TRBD2 identical over 9 bases. Germline V gene lookup returns CDR1 MDHEN and CDR2 SYDVKM. The trim removed 5 bases at V and 4 bases at J, leaving 12 bases unmatched. This CDR3 comprises 16 residues. The CDR3 is CASSPSGASGTYEQYF. The CDR3 DNA reads TGTGCCAGCAGTCCCTCTGGGGCTAGCGGGACGTACGAGCAGTACTTC. The full variable domain, in which reference TRBV28 and TRBJ2-7 provide the parts outside the CDR3, is DVKVTQSSRYLVKRTGEKVFLECVQDMDHENMFWYRQDPGLGLRLIYFSYDVKMKEKGDIPEGYSVSREKKERFSLILESASTNQTSMYLCASSPSGASGTYEQYFGPGTRLTVT.

The chain carries TRBV7-9 and TRBJ2-6, with no clear D. Looked up from germline, CDR1 is SEHNR and CDR2 is FQNEAQ (reference sequence). The CDR3 extends over 16 amino acids. V dropped 7 bases and J dropped 1 base, with 14 bases sitting between them. The CDR3 loop reads CASTGHQLSGANVLTF. The CDR3 DNA sequence: TGTGCCAGCACCGGCCACCAACTTTCTGGGGCCAACGTCCTGACTTTC. The entire variable domain, with the rest obtained from reference TRBV7-9 and TRBJ2-6, is as follows: DTGVSQNPRHKITKRGQNVTFRCDPISEHNRLYWYRQTLGQGPEFLTYFQNEAQLEKSRLLSDRFSAERPKGSFSTLEIQRTEQGDSAMYLCASTGHQLSGANVLTFGAGSRLTVL.

The chain combines TRBV7-9 with TRBJ2-1; a possible D gene is TRBD2 (6 bases). Germline V CDR1 and CDR2: SEHNR, FQNEAQ (reference sequence). The CDR3 runs 16 residues. V was pared by 1 base and J by 4 bases, with 14 bases between. The CDR3 loop is CASSLVMVGGYNEQFF. CDR3 bases: TGTGCCAGCAGCTTAGTAATGGTCGGAGGGTACAATGAGCAGTTCTTC.

V and J are TRBV7-9 and TRBJ2-7, with D perhaps matching TRBD2 (6 bases). This CDR3 is 15 amino acids long. V was trimmed by 8 bases and J by 5 bases, leaving 22 bases between them. Germline V gene sequence: CDR1 SEHNR, CDR2 FQNEAQ (reference sequence). CDR3 sequence: CASARDGGVTHEQYF. The DNA of the CDR3 is TGTGCCAGCGCCCGCGACGGGGGAGTGACCCACGAGCAGTACTTC.

The genes are TRBV7-2 and TRBJ2-1; the match to TRBD2 covers 11 bases. This CDR3 has 16 residues. Germline lookup yields CDR1 SGHTA and CDR2 FQGNSA. V lost 7 bases, J lost 2 bases, and 7 bases stayed unmatched. CDR3 in DNA: TGTGCCAGCATGCGGACTAGCGGGTTTGCCTACAATGAGCAGTTCTTC. This codes for CASMRTSGFAYNEQFF.

This clonotype appeared a few times. This chain joins TRBV27 and TRBJ1-6; tentative D call: TRBD1 (6 bases). Germline loops: CDR1 MNHEY, CDR2 SMNVEV (reference sequence). V lost 2 bases and J 6 bases, leaving 8 bases between the germline ends. The CDR3 consists of 14 residues. CDR3 coding DNA: TGTGCCAGCAGTTTAGAGGACAGTAATTCACCCCTCCACTTT. Encoded protein: CASSLEDSNSPLHF.

The V call is TRBV25-1, the J call TRBJ1-5; D unresolved. Germline values: CDR1 MGHDK, CDR2 SYGVNS. V was clipped by 4 bases and J by 5 bases, with 6 bases between them. There are 12 residues in the CDR3. In DNA form, the CDR3 reads TGTGCCAGCAGTGTTTCAGATCAGCCCCAGCATTTT. Its translation is CASSVSDQPQHF. Full variable domain (outside the CDR3, taken from reference TRBV25-1 and TRBJ1-5): EADIYQTPRYLVIGTGKKITLECSQTMGHDKMYWYQQDPGMELHLIHYSYGVNSTEKGDLSSESTVSRIRTEHFPLTLESARPSHTSQYLCASSVSDQPQHFGDGTRLSIL.